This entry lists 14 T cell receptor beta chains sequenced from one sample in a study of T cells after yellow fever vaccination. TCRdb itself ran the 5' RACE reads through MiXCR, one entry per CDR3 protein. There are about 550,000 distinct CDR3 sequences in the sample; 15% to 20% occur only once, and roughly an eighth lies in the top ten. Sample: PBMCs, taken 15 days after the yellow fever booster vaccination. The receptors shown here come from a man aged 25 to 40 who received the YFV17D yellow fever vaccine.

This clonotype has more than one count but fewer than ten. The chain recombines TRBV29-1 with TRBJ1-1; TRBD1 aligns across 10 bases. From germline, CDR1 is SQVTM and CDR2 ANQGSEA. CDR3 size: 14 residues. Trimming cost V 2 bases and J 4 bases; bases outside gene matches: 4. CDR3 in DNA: TGCAGCGTTGAACCGGGACAGGGGCTCACTGAAGCTTTCTTT. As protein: CSVEPGQGLTEAFF.

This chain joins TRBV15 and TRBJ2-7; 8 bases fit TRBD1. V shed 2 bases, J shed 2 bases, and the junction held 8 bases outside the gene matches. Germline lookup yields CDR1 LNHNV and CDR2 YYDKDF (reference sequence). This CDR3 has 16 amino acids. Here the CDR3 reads CATSRPTGAGTYEQYF. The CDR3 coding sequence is TGTGCCACCAGCAGACCGACAGGGGCCGGGACCTACGAGCAGTACTTC.

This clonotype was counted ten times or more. The CDR3 spells CASSLQGASGNEQFF. The CDR3 DNA reads TGCGCCAGCAGCTTACAGGGGGCTTCCGGGAATGAGCAGTTCTTC. The V call is TRBV5-1, the J call TRBJ2-1; TRBD1 aligns across 9 bases. V lost 2 bases and J lost 7; bases outside the gene matches: 7. Germline V gives CDR1 SGHRS, CDR2 YFSETQ. This CDR3 is 15 amino acids long. Drawing the rest from reference TRBV5-1 and TRBJ2-1, the complete variable domain is KAGVTQTPRYLIKTRGQQVTLSCSPISGHRSVSWYQQTPGQGLQFLFEYFSETQRNKGNFPGRFSGRQFSNSRSEMNVSTLELGDSALYLCASSLQGASGNEQFFGPGTRLTVL.

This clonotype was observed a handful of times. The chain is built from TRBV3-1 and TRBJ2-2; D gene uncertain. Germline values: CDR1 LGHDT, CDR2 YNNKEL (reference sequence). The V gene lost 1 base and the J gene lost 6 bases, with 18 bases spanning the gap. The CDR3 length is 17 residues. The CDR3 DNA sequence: TGTGCCAGCAGCCAAGTCCAAACTTCGGAAACTCCCGGGGAGCTGTTTTTT. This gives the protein CASSQVQTSETPGELFF.

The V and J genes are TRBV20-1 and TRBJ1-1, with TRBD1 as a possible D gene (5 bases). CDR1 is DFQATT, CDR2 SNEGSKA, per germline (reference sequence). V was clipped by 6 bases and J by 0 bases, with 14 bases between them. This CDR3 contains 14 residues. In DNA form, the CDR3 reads TGCAGTGCGACCGTGGGGCCCATGAACACTGAAGCTTTCTTT. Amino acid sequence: CSATVGPMNTEAFF.

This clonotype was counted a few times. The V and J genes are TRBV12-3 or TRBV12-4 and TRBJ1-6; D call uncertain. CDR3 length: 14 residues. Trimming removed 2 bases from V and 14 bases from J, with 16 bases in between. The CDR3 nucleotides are TGTGCCAGCAGTTTATTAGACCGTTTTCAGTCCCTCCACTTT. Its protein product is CASSLLDRFQSLHF.

CDR3 in amino acids: CASSLVGLAGDYEQYF. In DNA form, the CDR3 reads TGCGCCAGCAGCTTGGTGGGACTAGCGGGAGACTACGAGCAGTACTTC. The chain combines TRBV5-1 with TRBJ2-7; 14 bases map to TRBD2. With 0 bases clipped from V and 3 bases from J, the junction kept 2 bases outside the gene matches. Germline loops: CDR1 SGHRS, CDR2 YFSETQ. This CDR3 has 16 amino acids.

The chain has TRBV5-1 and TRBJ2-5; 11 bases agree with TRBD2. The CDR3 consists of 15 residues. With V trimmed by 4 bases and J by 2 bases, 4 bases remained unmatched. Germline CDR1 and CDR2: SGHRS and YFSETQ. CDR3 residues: CASSPLAGEQETQYF. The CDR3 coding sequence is TGCGCCAGCAGCCCACTAGCGGGGGAACAAGAGACCCAGTACTTC.

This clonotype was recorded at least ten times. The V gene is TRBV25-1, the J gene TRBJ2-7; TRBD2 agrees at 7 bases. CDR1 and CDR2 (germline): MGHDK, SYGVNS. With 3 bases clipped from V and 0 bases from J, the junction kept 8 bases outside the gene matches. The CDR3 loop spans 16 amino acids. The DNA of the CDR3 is TGTGCCAGCAGTGATACTAGCGCGAGGAGCTCCTACGAGCAGTACTTC. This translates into CASSDTSARSSYEQYF.

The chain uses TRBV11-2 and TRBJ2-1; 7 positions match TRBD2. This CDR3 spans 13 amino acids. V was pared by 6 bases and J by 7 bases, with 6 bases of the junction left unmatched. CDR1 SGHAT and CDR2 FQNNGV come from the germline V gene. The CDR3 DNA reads TGTGCCAGCAGTAAAGGGACTATGAATGAGCAGTTCTTC. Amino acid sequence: CASSKGTMNEQFF.

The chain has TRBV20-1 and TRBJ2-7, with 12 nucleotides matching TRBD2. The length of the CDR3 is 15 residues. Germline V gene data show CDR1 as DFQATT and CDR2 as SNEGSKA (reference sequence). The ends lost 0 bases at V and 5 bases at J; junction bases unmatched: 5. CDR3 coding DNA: TGCAGTGCTAGAGAAGGACTAGCGGGAAAAGACGAGCAGTACTTC. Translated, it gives CSAREGLAGKDEQYF.

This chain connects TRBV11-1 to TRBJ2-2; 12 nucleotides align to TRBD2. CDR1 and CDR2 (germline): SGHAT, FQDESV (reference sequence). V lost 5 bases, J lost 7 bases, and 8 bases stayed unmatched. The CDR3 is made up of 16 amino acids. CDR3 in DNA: TGTGCCAGCAGCGTCGGACTAGCGGGAATAATCGGGGAGCTGTTTTTT. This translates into CASSVGLAGIIGELFF. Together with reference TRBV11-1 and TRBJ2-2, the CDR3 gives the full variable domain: EAEVAQSPRYKITEKSQAVAFWCDPISGHATLYWYRQILGQGPELLVQFQDESVVDDSQLPKDRFSAERLKGVDSTLKIQPAELGDSAMYLCASSVGLAGIIGELFFGEGSRLTVL.

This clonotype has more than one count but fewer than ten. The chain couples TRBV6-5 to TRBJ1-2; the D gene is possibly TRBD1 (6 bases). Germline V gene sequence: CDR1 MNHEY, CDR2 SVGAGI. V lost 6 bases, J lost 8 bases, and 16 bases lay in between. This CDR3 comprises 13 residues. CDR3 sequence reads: CASRQGPGGGYTF. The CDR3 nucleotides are TGTGCCAGCAGGCAGGGGCCTGGGGGGGGCTACACCTTC.

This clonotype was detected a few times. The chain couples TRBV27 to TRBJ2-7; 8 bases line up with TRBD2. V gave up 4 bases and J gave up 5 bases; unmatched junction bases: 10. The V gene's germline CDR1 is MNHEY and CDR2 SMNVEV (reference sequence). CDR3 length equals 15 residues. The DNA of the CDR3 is TGTGCCAGCAGTTCACCACTAGCGGCTGGTAACGAGCAGTACTTC. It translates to CASSSPLAAGNEQYF.